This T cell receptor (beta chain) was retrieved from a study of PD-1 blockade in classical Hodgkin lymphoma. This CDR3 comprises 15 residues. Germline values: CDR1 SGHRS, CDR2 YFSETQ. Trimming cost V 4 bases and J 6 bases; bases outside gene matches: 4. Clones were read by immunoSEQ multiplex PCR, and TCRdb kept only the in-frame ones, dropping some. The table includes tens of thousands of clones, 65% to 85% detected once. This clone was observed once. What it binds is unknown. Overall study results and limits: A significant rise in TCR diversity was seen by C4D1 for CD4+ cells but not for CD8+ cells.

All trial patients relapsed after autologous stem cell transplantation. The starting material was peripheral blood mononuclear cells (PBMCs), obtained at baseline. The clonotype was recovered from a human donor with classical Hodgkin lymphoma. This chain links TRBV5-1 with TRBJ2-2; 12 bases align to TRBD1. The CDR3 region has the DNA TGCGCCAGCAGCGAGGGACAGGGGGCCGCCGGGGAGCTGTTTTTT. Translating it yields CASSEGQGAAGELFF.